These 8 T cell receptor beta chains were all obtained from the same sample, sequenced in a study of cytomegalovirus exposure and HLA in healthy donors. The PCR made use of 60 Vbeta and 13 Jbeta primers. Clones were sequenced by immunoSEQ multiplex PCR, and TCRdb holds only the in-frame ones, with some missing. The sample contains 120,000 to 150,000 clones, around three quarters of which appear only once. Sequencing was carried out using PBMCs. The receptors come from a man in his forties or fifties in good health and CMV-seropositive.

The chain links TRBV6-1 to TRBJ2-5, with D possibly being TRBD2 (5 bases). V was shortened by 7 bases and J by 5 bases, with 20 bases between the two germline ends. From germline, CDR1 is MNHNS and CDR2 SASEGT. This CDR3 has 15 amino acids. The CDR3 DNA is TGTGCCAGCACCGAGCGGTTGGCGACGGTGGAGACCCAGTACTTC. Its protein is CASTERLATVETQYF.

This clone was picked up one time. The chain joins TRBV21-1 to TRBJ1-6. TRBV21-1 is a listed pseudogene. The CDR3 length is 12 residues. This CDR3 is CASRSVNSPLHF. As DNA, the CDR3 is TGTGCCAGCAGGTCGGTGAATTCACCCCTCCACTTT.

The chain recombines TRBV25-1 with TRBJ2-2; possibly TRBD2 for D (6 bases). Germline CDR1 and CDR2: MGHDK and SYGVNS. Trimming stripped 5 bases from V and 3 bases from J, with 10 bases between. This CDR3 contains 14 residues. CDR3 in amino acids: CASSQGLYTGELFF. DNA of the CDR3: TGTGCCAGCAGTCAGGGACTGTACACCGGGGAGCTGTTTTTT.

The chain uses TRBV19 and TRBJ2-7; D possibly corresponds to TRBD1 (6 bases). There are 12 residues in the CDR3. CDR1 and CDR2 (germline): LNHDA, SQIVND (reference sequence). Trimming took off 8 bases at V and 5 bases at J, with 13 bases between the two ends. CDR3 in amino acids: CASGVQGNEQYF. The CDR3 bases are TGTGCCAGTGGTGTACAGGGCAACGAGCAGTACTTC.

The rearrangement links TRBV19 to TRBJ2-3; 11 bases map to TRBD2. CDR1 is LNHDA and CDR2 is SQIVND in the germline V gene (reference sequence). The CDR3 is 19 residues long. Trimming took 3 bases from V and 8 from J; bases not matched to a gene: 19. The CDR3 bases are TGTGCCAGTAGTATGGCCCCCCTAGCGGGGGGCCCCCTACGGCTTACGCAGTATTTT. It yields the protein CASSMAPLAGGPLRLTQYF.

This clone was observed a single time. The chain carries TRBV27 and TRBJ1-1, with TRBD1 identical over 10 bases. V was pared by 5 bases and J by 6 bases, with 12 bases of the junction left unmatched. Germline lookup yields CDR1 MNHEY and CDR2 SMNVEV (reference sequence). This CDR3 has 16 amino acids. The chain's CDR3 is CASSQGQGRPSAEAFF. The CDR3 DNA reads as TGTGCCAGCAGTCAGGGACAGGGGCGTCCGTCGGCTGAAGCTTTCTTT.

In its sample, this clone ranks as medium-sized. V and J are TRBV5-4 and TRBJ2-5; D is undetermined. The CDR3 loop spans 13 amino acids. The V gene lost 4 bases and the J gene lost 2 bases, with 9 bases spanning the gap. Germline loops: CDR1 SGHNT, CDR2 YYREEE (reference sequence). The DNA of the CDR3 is TGTGCCAGCAGCGGTGGCCCACAAGAGACCCAGTACTTC. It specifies CASSGGPQETQYF.

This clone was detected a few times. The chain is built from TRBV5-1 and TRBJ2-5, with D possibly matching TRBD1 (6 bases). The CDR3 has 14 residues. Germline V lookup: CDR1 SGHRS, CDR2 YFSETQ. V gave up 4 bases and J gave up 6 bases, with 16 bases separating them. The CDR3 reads CASSVSQGAKTQYF. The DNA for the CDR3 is TGCGCCAGCAGCGTCTCACAGGGTGCCAAGACCCAGTACTTC.